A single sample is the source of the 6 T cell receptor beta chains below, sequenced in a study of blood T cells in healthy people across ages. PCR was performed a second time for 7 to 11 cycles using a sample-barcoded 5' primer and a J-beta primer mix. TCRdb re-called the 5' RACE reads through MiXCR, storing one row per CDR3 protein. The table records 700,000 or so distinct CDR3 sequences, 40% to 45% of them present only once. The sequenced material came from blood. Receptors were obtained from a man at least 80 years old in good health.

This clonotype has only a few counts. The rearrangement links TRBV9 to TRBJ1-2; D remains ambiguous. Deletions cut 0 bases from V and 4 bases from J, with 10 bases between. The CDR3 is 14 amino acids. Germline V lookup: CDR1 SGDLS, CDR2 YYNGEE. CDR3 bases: TGTGCCAGCAGCGTAGGGCAAGGCTCCTATGGCTACACCTTC. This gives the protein CASSVGQGSYGYTF.

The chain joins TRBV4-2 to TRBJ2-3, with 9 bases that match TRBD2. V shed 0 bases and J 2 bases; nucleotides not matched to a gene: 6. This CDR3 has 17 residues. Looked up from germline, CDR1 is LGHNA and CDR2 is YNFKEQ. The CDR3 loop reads CASSQERREGNTDTQYF. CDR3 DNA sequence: TGTGCCAGCAGCCAAGAAAGGCGGGAGGGAAACACAGATACGCAGTATTTT.

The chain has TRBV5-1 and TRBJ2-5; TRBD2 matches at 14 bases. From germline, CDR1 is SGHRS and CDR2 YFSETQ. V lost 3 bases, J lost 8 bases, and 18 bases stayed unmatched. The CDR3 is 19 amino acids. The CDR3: CASSWGKTSGRALGDTQYF. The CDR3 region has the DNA TGCGCCAGCAGCTGGGGGAAGACTAGCGGGAGGGCCCTCGGAGATACCCAGTACTTC.

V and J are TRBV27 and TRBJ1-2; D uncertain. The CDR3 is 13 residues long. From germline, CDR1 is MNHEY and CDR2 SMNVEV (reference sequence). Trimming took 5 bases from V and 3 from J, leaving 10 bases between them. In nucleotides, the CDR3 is TGTGCCAGCAGTGTAGGACCTTACTATGGCTACACCTTC. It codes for CASSVGPYYGYTF.

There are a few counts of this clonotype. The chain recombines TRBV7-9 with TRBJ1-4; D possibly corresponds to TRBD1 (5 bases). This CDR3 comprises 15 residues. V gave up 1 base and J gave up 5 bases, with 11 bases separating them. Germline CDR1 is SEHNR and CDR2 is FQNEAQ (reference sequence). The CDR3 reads CASSLGGARNEKLFF. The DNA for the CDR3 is TGTGCCAGCAGCTTAGGAGGGGCTAGGAATGAAAAACTGTTTTTT.

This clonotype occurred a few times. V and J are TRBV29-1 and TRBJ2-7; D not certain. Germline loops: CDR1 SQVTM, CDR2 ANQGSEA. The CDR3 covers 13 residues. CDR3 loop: CREYCDTEAKQYF. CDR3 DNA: TGCAGAGAATACTGCGACACCGAGGCTAAGCAGTACTTC.